Listed below are T cell receptor beta chains from one sample, sequenced in a study of tumor and adjacent non-tumor tissue in lung cancer. TCRdb recomputed calls from the multiplex PCR reads with MiXCR, one row per CDR3 protein. The sample records about 200,000 distinct CDR3 sequences, 70% to 75% being singletons. Material: lung tumor tissue. Receptors originate from a man in his 60s with non-small cell lung cancer. Both conserved end residues are trimmed from each CDR3. D genes are given only for firm matches.

v_call d_call cdr3_aa
TRBV6-6 TRBD2 ASSRGDYSYNEQF
TRBV11-3 TRBD1 VSSLDRGQGNQPHH
TRBV13 . ASSRRSTSSEKLF
TRBV20-1 TRBD2 SARGGSVTSGKVAETRY
TRBV29-1 . SVQYSVGNTEAL
TRBV7-9 TRBD2 ASSRGLAGETQY
TRBV20-1 . SANGGLVGLDTQY
TRBV6-5 . ASRTRSNNEAF
TRBV29-1 . SVKTDSYNEQF
TRBV20-1 . SARATQGGQWINEHF
TRBV5-1 TRBD2 ASSFGGGEETQY
TRBV20-1 TRBD2 SAGGPLNEQF
TRBV11-3 . VSSGVGPLAPSKQY
TRBV4-3 . ASSQYPRTEAF
TRBV28 . ASSLKGSGNAIY
TRBV4-2 . ASSQDLGIRSAYGYT
TRBV18 . ASSPAAETQY
TRBV7-8 . ASSLPPAATTDTQY
TRBV20-1 . SASYPVQWKGNTEAF
TRBV7-8 TRBD1 ASSLLGQGEKTQY
TRBV11-3 . ASRQGANTEAF
TRBV5-6 . ASRLGRETQY
TRBV11-1 TRBD1 TNSDPGDRVNTQY
TRBV20-1 . SASSAIQETQY
TRBV20-1 TRBD1 NAPGQRKYEQY
TRBV6-1 . ASSERPGPPGAQY
TRBV10-2 . ASSDPDTQY
TRBV20-1 . SVSGTWGFLNEQF
TRBV11-1 . ASSLQPQETQY
TRBV5-4 TRBD2 TTGTSGGSATDTQY
TRBV4-3 . ASSQDRAGTIDTQY
TRBV29-1 . SVVSGTDEQF
TRBV6-6 TRBD1 ASSYHGQGIKVYYGYT
TRBV29-1 TRBD1 SVRTGVYTEAF
TRBV7-9 . VSSLDLIGRNEKLF
TRBV20-1 . SARVEYNSPPH
TRBV29-1 . SGRTDSYEQY
TRBV20-1 . SASHGSNYGYT
TRBV19 TRBD1 ASRSGGTNSNQPQH
TRBV6-1 . ASRIDGYYGYT
TRBV20-1 TRBD1 SSRDPGTGNYYEQY
TRBV11-3 TRBD2 ASNLTSGTRNEQF
TRBV12-3/TRBV12-4 . ASSWDDYYGYT
TRBV5-1 . ASSLATDTQY
TRBV4-3 . ANSPFGGSSGDTQY
TRBV12-3/TRBV12-4 . VSSLVRNTEAF
TRBV11-1 . ASSPNSEIYGYT
TRBV6-2/TRBV6-3 . ASSYSWGPLGHGYT
TRBV11-1 . TSSPRQEASEKLF
TRBV11-2 . VSSSAASRNEQY
TRBV12-3/TRBV12-4 . ASGQGGGSETQF
TRBV11-1 . ASSRASSYNEQF
TRBV7-6 . ASRPVTGPQETQY
TRBV28 . ASSIPFGNQETQY
TRBV11-3 . ASNFSGSSGYTIY
TRBV6-6 TRBD1 ASQGASYEQY
TRBV5-6 . ASSLWDLNTDTQY
TRBV20-1 . SARGGRSGQETQY
TRBV11-3 TRBD2 TSSLLAGGRTDTQY
TRBV6-1 TRBD2 ANSERGREDTQY